The 13 T cell receptor beta chains below come from one sample, sequenced in a study of lymphopenia after photon versus proton radiotherapy. Measured with immunoSEQ multiplex PCR; TCRdb has only the in-frame clones, and not every one. The table lists 15,000 to 20,000 clones, 80% to 90% of them singletons. The starting material was peripheral blood, obtained from a patient treated with proton-based radiotherapy. These TCRs come from a woman between 55 and 75 years old with cholangiocarcinoma. Some clones in this sample may be carry-over from other donors' samples.

The J gene is TRBJ2-2, the V gene TRBV9; D is undetermined. Germline CDR1 reads SGDLS; CDR2 reads YYNGEE. V was cut by 6 bases and J by 2 bases, with 11 bases left in between. This CDR3 is built from 14 residues. The CDR3 sequence: CASKGDLNTGELFF. DNA for the CDR3: TGTGCCAGCAAGGGCGACCTCAACACCGGGGAGCTGTTTTTT.

The chain carries TRBV6-5 and TRBJ2-5, with 12 bases lining up with TRBD1. Germline CDR1 and CDR2: MNHEY and SVGAGI. The CDR3 covers 15 residues. The trim removed 5 bases at V and 14 bases at J, leaving 15 bases unmatched. The CDR3 sequence: CASSNDPGQGARPYF. DNA for the CDR3: TGTGCCAGCAGTAACGATCCGGGACAGGGGGCGCGTCCCTACTTC.

The J gene is TRBJ2-7, the V gene TRBV6-9, with 10 bases fitting TRBD1. This CDR3 contains 16 residues. Germline lookup yields CDR1 MNHGY and CDR2 SVAAGI. V lost 6 bases and J lost 1; bases outside the gene matches: 9. The CDR3 protein is CASRPSTGGESYEQYF. CDR3 in DNA: TGTGCCAGCAGACCCTCGACAGGGGGCGAATCCTACGAGCAGTACTTC.

This sequence joins TRBV7-2 and TRBJ2-7; D is undetermined. Germline V CDR1 and CDR2: SGHTA, FQGNSA. V lost 4 bases, J lost 5 bases, and 6 bases lay in between. CDR3 length: 11 residues. CDR3 bases: TGTGCCAGCAGCTACACGGACGAGCAGTACTTC. Translated: CASSYTDEQYF.

The chain joins TRBV19 to TRBJ1-3; D uncertain. CDR3 length: 16 residues. V lost 6 bases to trimming and J lost 0 bases, with 15 bases between them. Germline lookup yields CDR1 LNHDA and CDR2 SQIVND (reference sequence). The CDR3 reads CASRNLWVSSGNTIYF. The CDR3 region has the DNA TGTGCCAGTAGGAACCTTTGGGTCAGCTCTGGAAACACCATATATTTT.

This chain links TRBV19 with TRBJ1-5, with TRBD1 matching 9 bases. The ends lost 7 bases at V and 3 bases at J; junction bases unmatched: 7. The CDR3 has 15 residues. Germline CDR1 and CDR2: LNHDA and SQIVND (reference sequence). CDR3 residues: CASNMGQGFNQPQHF. CDR3 DNA sequence: TGTGCCAGTAATATGGGACAGGGTTTCAATCAGCCCCAGCATTTT.

The chain employs TRBV6-1 and TRBJ1-1, with D possibly being TRBD1 (6 bases). The V end was cut by 4 bases, the J end by 1 base, with 7 bases between. Germline V CDR1 and CDR2: MNHNS, SASEGT. This CDR3 contains 13 residues. CDR3 region: CASSVDRNTEAFF. For the CDR3, the DNA is TGTGCCAGCAGTGTGGACAGGAACACTGAAGCTTTCTTT.

The chain joins TRBV5-1 to TRBJ2-7; TRBD1 might be the D (6 bases). CDR1 is SGHRS and CDR2 is YFSETQ in the germline V gene. The CDR3 consists of 15 residues. V gave up 5 bases and J gave up 3 bases, with 18 bases separating them. The CDR3 here is CASSLSSQGVYEQYF. Written as DNA, the CDR3 is TGCGCCAGCAGTCTCTCCTCACAGGGTGTCTACGAGCAGTACTTC.

The CDR3 DNA reads as TGTGCCAGCTCCTCGACAGGTCCCGGCGAGCAGTACTTC. It yields the protein CASSSTGPGEQYF. The chain carries TRBV18 and TRBJ2-7; possible D gene TRBD1, 6 bases. CDR1 KGHSH and CDR2 LQKENI come from the germline V gene. The CDR3 runs 13 residues. V gave up 6 bases and J gave up 6 bases, with 15 bases separating them. Full variable domain (remainder filled in from reference TRBV18 and TRBJ2-7): NAGVMQNPRHLVRRRGQEARLRCSPMKGHSHVYWYRQLPEEGLKFMVYLQKENIIDESGMPKERFSAEFPKEGPSILRIQQVVRGDSAAYFCASSSTGPGEQYFGPGTRLTVT.

The genes are TRBV9 and TRBJ2-3, with TRBD2 identical over 8 bases. J gave up 1 base and V 0 bases, and 4 bases lay outside the gene matches. This CDR3 has 16 amino acids. In germline, CDR1 is SGDLS, CDR2 YYNGEE. The CDR3 sequence: CASSVAMREGTDTQYF. CDR3 bases: TGTGCCAGCAGCGTAGCTATGCGGGAGGGCACAGATACGCAGTATTTT.

The V and J genes are TRBV5-1 and TRBJ1-4; maybe TRBD1 (5 bases). Germline V gene lookup returns CDR1 SGHRS and CDR2 YFSETQ. Trimming removed 2 bases at V and 4 bases at J, with 12 bases between. CDR3 length: 15 residues. Here the CDR3 reads CASSFFGQGNEKLFF. Here the CDR3 DNA reads TGCGCCAGCAGCTTTTTCGGGCAGGGTAATGAAAAACTGTTTTTT.

The gene calls are TRBV15 and TRBJ2-7; the match to TRBD1 covers 7 bases. Trimming cost V 3 bases and J 3 bases; bases outside gene matches: 5. This CDR3 comprises 14 residues. CDR1 LNHNV and CDR2 YYDKDF come from the germline V gene (reference sequence). This CDR3 is CATSSRDRNYEQYF. CDR3 sequence (DNA): TGTGCCACCAGCAGTCGGGACAGAAACTACGAGCAGTACTTC.

This clone was counted once. The chain recombines TRBV15 with TRBJ1-2, with D possibly TRBD1 on 5 matching bases. V lost 1 base and J 0 bases, leaving 9 bases between the germline ends. CDR1 LNHNV and CDR2 YYDKDF come from the germline V gene (reference sequence). The CDR3 runs 15 residues. CDR3 region: CATSRGQGANYGYTF. For the CDR3, the DNA is TGTGCCACCAGCAGAGGGCAGGGCGCTAACTATGGCTACACCTTC.